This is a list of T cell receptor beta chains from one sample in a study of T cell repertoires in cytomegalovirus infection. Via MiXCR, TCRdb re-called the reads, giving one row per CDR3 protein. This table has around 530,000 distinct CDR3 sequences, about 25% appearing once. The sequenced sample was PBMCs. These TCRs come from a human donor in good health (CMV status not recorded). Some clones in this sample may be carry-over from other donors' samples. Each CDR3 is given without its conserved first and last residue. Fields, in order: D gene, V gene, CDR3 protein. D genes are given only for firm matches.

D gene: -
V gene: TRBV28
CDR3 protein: ASRSGGGLVTEAF

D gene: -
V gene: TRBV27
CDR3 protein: ASSWLGKHNEQF

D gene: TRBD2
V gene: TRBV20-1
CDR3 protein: SATPVPSGLNEQF

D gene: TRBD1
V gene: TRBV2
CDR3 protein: ASSGQGTNEQF

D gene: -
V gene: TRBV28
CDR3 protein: ASSLRAGHSNQPQH

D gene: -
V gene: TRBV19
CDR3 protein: ASSKGGSDTQY

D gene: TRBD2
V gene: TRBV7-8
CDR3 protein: ASRASAGVLGEQY

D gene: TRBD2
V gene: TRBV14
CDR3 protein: ASSQVRLASNEQF

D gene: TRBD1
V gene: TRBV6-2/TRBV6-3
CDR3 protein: ASRMRQGPTEAF

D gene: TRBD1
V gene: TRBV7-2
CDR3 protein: ASRKTGAKNIQY

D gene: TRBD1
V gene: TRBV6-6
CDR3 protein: ASRPPGQGAYEQY